This T cell receptor (beta chain) was observed in a study of blood T cell repertoires in COVID-19. Background on the study: The United States, Italy and Spain supplied acute and convalescent COVID-19 samples.

The data were produced by immunoSEQ multiplex PCR, yet TCRdb's version contains in-frame clones alone and is incomplete. The repertoire holds around 180,000 clones, with approximately 80% as singletons. Looked up from germline, CDR1 is MGHRA and CDR2 is YSYEKL. The CDR3 has 16 residues. The junction had 6 bases not matched to a gene; V was cut back by 1 base and J by 5 bases. The chain joins TRBV4-1 to TRBJ1-5; 9 bases map to TRBD1. This TCR was sampled from a woman of 80 years or more with COVID-19, enrolled during active disease. The sequencing sample was made of peripheral blood. The CDR3 DNA follows: TGCGCCAGCAGCCAAGCTTTAACAGGGGGCTATCAGCCCCAGCATTTT. Protein product: CASSQALTGGYQPQHF.